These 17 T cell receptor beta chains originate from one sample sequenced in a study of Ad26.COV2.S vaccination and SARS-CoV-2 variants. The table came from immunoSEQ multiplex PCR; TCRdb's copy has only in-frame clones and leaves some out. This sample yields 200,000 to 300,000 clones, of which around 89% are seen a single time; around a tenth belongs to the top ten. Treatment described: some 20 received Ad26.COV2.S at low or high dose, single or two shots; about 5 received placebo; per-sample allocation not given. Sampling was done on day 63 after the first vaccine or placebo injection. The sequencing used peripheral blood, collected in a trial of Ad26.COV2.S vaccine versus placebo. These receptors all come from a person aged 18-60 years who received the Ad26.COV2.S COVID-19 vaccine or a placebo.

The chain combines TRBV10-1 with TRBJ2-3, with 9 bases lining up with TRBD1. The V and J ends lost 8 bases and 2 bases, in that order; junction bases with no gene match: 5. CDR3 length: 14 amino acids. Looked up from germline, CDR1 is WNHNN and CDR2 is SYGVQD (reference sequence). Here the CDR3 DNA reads TGCGCCAGCTCGGGACAGGGTACCACAGATACGCAGTATTTT. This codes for CASSGQGTTDTQYF.

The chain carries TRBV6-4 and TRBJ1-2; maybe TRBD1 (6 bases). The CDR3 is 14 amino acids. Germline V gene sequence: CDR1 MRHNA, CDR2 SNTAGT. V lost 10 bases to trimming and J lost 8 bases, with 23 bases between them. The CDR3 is CAIPEGTPLEGYTF. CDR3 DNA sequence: TGTGCCATCCCCGAGGGGACACCCTTAGAGGGCTACACCTTC.

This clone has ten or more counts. In nucleotides, the CDR3 is TGTGCCAGCAGCTCACAGGGGGAAAGCTACACCTTC. This codes for CASSSQGESYTF. The chain combines TRBV7-9 with TRBJ1-2, with 8 bases fitting TRBD1. The CDR3 loop spans 12 amino acids. Germline V gene lookup returns CDR1 SEHNR and CDR2 FQNEAQ (reference sequence). V lost 4 bases, J lost 9 bases, and 4 bases stayed unmatched.

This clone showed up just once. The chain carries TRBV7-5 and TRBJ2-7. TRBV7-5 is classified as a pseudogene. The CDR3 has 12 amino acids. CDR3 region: CARSRADSEQYF. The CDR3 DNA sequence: TGTGCCAGAAGCCGGGCCGACTCCGAGCAGTACTTC.

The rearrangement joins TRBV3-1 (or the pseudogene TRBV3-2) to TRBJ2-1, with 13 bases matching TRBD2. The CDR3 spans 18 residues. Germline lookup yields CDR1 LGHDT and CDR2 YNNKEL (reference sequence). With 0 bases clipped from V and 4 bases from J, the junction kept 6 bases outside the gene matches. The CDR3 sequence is CASSQDALAGGRYNEQFF. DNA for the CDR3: TGTGCCAGCAGCCAAGATGCACTAGCGGGGGGGCGTTACAATGAGCAGTTCTTC.

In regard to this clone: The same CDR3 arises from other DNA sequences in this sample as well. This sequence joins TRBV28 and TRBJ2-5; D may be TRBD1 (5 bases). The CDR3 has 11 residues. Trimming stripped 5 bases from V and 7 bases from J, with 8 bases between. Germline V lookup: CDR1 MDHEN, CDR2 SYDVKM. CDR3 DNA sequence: TGTGCCAGCAGTCCAAGGGGGACCCAGTACTTC. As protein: CASSPRGTQYF. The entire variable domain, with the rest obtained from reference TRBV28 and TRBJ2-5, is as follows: DVKVTQSSRYLVKRTGEKVFLECVQDMDHENMFWYRQDPGLGLRLIYFSYDVKMKEKGDIPEGYSVSREKKERFSLILESASTNQTSMYLCASSPRGTQYFGPGTRLLVL.

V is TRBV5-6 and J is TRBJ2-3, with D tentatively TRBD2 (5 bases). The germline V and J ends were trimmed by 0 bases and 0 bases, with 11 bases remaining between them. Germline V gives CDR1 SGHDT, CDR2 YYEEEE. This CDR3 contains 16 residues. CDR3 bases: TGTGCCAGCAGCTTGGTCGGGATCTCTAGCACAGATACGCAGTATTTT. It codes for CASSLVGISSTDTQYF.

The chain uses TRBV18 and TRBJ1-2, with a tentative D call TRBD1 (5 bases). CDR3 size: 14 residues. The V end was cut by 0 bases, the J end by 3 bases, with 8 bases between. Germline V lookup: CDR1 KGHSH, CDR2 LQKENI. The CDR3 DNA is TGTGCCAGCTCACCACCCGGGGCAGACTATGGCTACACCTTC. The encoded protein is CASSPPGADYGYTF.

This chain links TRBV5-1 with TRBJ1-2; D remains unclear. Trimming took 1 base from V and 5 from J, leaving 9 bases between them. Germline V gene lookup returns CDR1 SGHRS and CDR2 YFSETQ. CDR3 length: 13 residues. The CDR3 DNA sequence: TGCGCCAGCAGCTTGTGGACTGCATATGGCTACACCTTC. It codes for CASSLWTAYGYTF.

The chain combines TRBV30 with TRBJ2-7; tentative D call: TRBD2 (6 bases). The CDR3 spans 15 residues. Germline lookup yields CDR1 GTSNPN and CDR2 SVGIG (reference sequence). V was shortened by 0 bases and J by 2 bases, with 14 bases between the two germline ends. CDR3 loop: CAWSVGTSYAYEQYF. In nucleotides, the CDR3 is TGTGCCTGGAGTGTTGGGACTTCATACGCCTACGAGCAGTACTTC.

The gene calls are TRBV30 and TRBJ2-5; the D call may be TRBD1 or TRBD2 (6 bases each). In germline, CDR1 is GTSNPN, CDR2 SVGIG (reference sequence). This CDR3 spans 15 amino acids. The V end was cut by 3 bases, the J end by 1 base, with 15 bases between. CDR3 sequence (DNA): TGTGCCTGGAGGGGGGGCAGGGAACCCCAAGAGACCCAGTACTTC. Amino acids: CAWRGGREPQETQYF.

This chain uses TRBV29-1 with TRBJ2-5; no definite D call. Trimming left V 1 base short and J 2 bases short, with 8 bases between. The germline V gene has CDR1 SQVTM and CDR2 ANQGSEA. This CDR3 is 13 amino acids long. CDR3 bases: TGCAGCGTTGAAGTGGCATCACAAGAGACCCAGTACTTC. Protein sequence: CSVEVASQETQYF.

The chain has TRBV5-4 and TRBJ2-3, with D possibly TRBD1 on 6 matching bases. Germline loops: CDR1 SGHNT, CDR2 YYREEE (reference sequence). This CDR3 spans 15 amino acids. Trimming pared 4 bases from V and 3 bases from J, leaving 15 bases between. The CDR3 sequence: CASSALFTGTDTQYF. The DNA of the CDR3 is TGTGCCAGCAGCGCGTTATTTACAGGGACAGATACGCAGTATTTT.

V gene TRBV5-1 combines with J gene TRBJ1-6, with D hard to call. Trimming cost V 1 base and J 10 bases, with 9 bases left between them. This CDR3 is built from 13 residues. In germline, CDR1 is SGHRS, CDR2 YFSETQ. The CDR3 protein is CASSLKEGSPLHF. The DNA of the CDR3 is TGCGCCAGCAGCTTGAAAGAGGGATCACCCCTCCACTTT.

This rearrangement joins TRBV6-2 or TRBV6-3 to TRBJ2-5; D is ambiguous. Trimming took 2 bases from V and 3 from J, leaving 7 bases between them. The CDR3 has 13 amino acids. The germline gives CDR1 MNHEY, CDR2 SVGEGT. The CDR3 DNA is TGTGCCAGCAGTTACGTTTGGGAAGAGACCCAGTACTTC. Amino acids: CASSYVWEETQYF.

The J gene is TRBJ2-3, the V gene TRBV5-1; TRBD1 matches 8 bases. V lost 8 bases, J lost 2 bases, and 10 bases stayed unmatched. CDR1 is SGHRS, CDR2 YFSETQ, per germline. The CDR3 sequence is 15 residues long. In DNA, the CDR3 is TGCGCCAGTATGGACAGGGACCCCTCCACAGATACGCAGTATTTT. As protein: CASMDRDPSTDTQYF. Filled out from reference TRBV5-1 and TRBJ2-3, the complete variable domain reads KAGVTQTPRYLIKTRGQQVTLSCSPISGHRSVSWYQQTPGQGLQFLFEYFSETQRNKGNFPGRFSGRQFSNSRSEMNVSTLELGDSALYLCASMDRDPSTDTQYFGPGTRLTVL.

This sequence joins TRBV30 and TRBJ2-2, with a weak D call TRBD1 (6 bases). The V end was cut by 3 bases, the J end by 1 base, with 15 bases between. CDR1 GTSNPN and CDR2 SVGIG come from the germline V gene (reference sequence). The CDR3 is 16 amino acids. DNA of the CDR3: TGTGCCTGGAGACAAAGGGGGACACAGAACACCGGGGAGCTGTTTTTT. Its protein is CAWRQRGTQNTGELFF.